Sequencing of this T cell receptor (beta chain) was carried out in a study of T cells after yellow fever vaccination. Study-level background: The fractions with low cell numbers were processed using SMART-Seq v4 Ultra Low Input. Overall study results and limits: Subsequent booster samples again held most clones from primary vaccination (less than 98% CD4, roughly 90% CD8). The study found a weaker secondary response that peaked faster, day 5 versus 15. Contaminants from the bulk population, in the form of abundant clonotypes, could be found in FACS-sorted repertoires.

The CDR3 sequence is 13 residues long. Trimming left V 7 bases short and J 2 bases short, with 12 bases between. Germline V lookup: CDR1 ENHRY, CDR2 SYGVKD. This clonotype occurred a few times. Its antigen is not identified. TCRdb called the 5' RACE reads again in MiXCR, with one record for every CDR3 protein. The sample lists 70,000 to 80,000 distinct CDR3 sequences, around 7% occurring once. The rearrangement links TRBV10-3 to TRBJ2-7; D unclear. This TCR was recovered from a man aged 18 to 35 who received the YFV17D yellow fever vaccine. Sequences were derived from CD8+ T cells sorted from PBMCs, sampled more than 8 days after the first yellow fever vaccination. CDR3 coding DNA: TGTGCCATCAAAGGTGGGGTGACCTACGAGCAGTACTTC. Its translation is CAIKGGVTYEQYF.